The 28 T cell receptor beta chains below all came from one sample that was sequenced in a study of somatic mutations in cytotoxic T cells in rheumatoid arthritis. Sequencing used immunoSEQ multiplex PCR; TCRdb keeps in-frame clones, though not all of them. The table has about 11,000 clones, approximately 82% seen once; the top ten hold roughly 8.9%. Sequencing was performed on CD8+ T cells sorted from blood. All receptors come from a woman aged 60 to 75 with rheumatoid arthritis.

The genes are TRBV6-1 and TRBJ2-5; D unclear. The germline V and J ends were trimmed by 6 bases and 4 bases, with 18 bases remaining between them. CDR3 length: 15 amino acids. Germline assignment: CDR1 MNHNS and CDR2 SASEGT. Here the CDR3 DNA reads TGTGCCAGCAGATACGAGGCCCCCGTAGCAGAGACCCAGTACTTC. It specifies CASRYEAPVAETQYF.

This chain uses TRBV5-5 with TRBJ2-7, with 11 positions matching TRBD2. CDR1 is SGHKS, CDR2 YYEKEE, per germline (reference sequence). The CDR3 runs 16 residues. Trimming cost V 4 bases and J 4 bases; bases outside gene matches: 10. The CDR3 sequence: CASSPGLAVIPYEQYF. The CDR3 DNA reads TGTGCCAGCAGCCCGGGACTAGCGGTGATACCATACGAGCAGTACTTC.

V is TRBV2 and J is TRBJ1-1; D might be TRBD1 (5 bases). In germline, CDR1 is SNHLY, CDR2 FYNNEI. The CDR3 is 12 amino acids. Trimming left V 8 bases short and J 0 bases short, with 7 bases between. As DNA, the CDR3 is TGTGCCAGCGACAGAATGAACACTGAAGCTTTCTTT. Its translation: CASDRMNTEAFF.

The CDR3 loop is CASSLDSEEETQYF. DNA of the CDR3: TGTGCCAGCAGCCTCGACAGTGAAGAGGAGACCCAGTACTTC. The V gene is TRBV28, the J gene TRBJ2-5; tentatively, D is TRBD1 (5 bases). The CDR3 is made up of 14 amino acids. Trimming took off 6 bases at V and 5 bases at J, with 16 bases between the two ends. The V gene's germline CDR1 is MDHEN and CDR2 SYDVKM.

J is TRBJ2-1 and V is TRBV5-8; 7 positions match TRBD1. V was pared by 7 bases and J by 3 bases, with 10 bases of the junction left unmatched. Germline-derived CDR1 and CDR2 are SGHTS and YDEGEE. The CDR3 extends over 15 amino acids. CDR3 sequence: CASDPQGVYYNEQFF. For the CDR3, the DNA is TGTGCCAGCGACCCCCAGGGGGTCTACTACAATGAGCAGTTCTTC.

The chain combines TRBV9 with TRBJ2-7; 7 bases match TRBD2. Germline CDR1 and CDR2: SGDLS and YYNGEE. The CDR3 loop spans 13 amino acids. The CDR3 nucleotides are TGTGCCAGCAGCGAAGCGGGAAGCTACGAGCAATACGTC. Translation gives CASSEAGSYEQYV.

V usage is TRBV4-3 and J usage is TRBJ1-6; TRBD1 matches 11 bases. CDR3 length equals 17 residues. CDR1 and CDR2 (germline): LGHNA, YSLEER. The trim removed 0 bases at V and 10 bases at J, leaving 8 bases unmatched. The CDR3 coding sequence is TGCGCCAGCAGCCAAGATTCCCCCGGGACAGGGGGGTCACCCCTCCACTTT. Translation gives CASSQDSPGTGGSPLHF.

The gene calls are TRBV28 and TRBJ2-1, with D possibly TRBD2 on 6 matching bases. CDR3 length: 17 residues. Germline CDR1 is MDHEN and CDR2 is SYDVKM. Trimming removed 6 bases from V and 8 bases from J, with 26 bases in between. CDR3 loop: CASRPPGLKVGGDEQFF. The CDR3 DNA follows: TGTGCCAGCAGGCCCCCCGGACTAAAGGTTGGAGGCGATGAGCAGTTCTTC.

The rearrangement joins TRBV27 to TRBJ2-7; D call uncertain. The V gene's germline CDR1 is MNHEY and CDR2 SMNVEV (reference sequence). The V and J ends lost 1 base and 2 bases respectively, with 6 bases between them. The CDR3 contains 13 residues. Written as DNA, the CDR3 is TGTGCCAGCAGTTTATACACCGCCTACGAGCAGTACTTC. It yields the protein CASSLYTAYEQYF.

In this sample, this clone turned up once. The chain links TRBV10-3 to TRBJ2-7; a weak D match, TRBD2 (6 bases). CDR1 and CDR2 (germline): ENHRY, SYGVKD. This CDR3 has 14 amino acids. The ends were cut back, 6 bases at V and 7 bases at J, with 19 bases in the middle. For the CDR3, the DNA is TGTGCCATCAGGGGGGGAGCCCAGACGCGGGAGCAGTACTTC. Translated: CAIRGGAQTREQYF.

The chain links TRBV10-2 to TRBJ2-7; 7 bases match TRBD2. CDR3 size: 14 residues. CDR1 is WSHSY and CDR2 is SAAADI in the germline V gene. V lost 4 bases to trimming and J lost 6 bases; unmatched junction nucleotides: 9. CDR3 protein: CASSGSGDDLEQYF. CDR3 coding DNA: TGCGCCAGCAGTGGCAGCGGGGACGATCTCGAGCAGTACTTC.

The gene calls are TRBV27 and TRBJ2-3; 11 nucleotides agree with TRBD2. Germline assignment: CDR1 MNHEY and CDR2 SMNVEV (reference sequence). Germline trimming cut 2 bases from V and 0 bases from J; bases unmatched to any gene: 7. The CDR3 totals 18 residues. The CDR3 DNA is TGTGCCAGCAGTTTACTTCTCCCTAGCGGGAGGAGCACAGATACGCAGTATTTT. Residues: CASSLLLPSGRSTDTQYF.

The chain couples TRBV2 to TRBJ1-2; possibly TRBD1 for D (5 bases). CDR1 is SNHLY and CDR2 is FYNNEI in the germline V gene. CDR3 size: 14 residues. The V and J ends lost 1 base and 4 bases respectively, with 10 bases between them. The CDR3 is CASSEGGVGYGYTF. As DNA, the CDR3 is TGTGCCAGCAGTGAAGGGGGGGTGGGCTATGGCTACACCTTC. The entire variable domain, with the rest obtained from reference TRBV2 and TRBJ1-2, is as follows: EPEVTQTPSHQVTQMGQEVILRCVPISNHLYFYWYRQILGQKVEFLVSFYNNEISEKSEIFDDQFSVERPDGSNFTLKIRSTKLEDSAMYFCASSEGGVGYGYTFGSGTRLTVV.

This chain uses TRBV2 with TRBJ2-1; 9 nucleotides match TRBD1. The CDR3 extends over 15 amino acids. Germline loops: CDR1 SNHLY, CDR2 FYNNEI. Trimming removed 4 bases from V and 2 bases from J; junction bases left unmatched: 3. In nucleotides, the CDR3 is TGTGCCAGCAGTGCAGGGACAGGGCCCTACAATGAGCAGTTCTTC. Encoded protein: CASSAGTGPYNEQFF.

The chain links TRBV4-2 to TRBJ2-1; D uncertain. This CDR3 is 11 amino acids long. The ends were cut back, 1 base at V and 8 bases at J, with 3 bases in the middle. Germline V lookup: CDR1 LGHNA, CDR2 YNFKEQ. The CDR3 sequence: CASSQVDEQFF. DNA for the CDR3: TGTGCCAGCAGCCAAGTAGATGAGCAGTTCTTC.

The chain combines TRBV28 with TRBJ1-1; 7 positions agree with TRBD1. Germline V gives CDR1 MDHEN, CDR2 SYDVKM. V shed 8 bases and J 1 base; nucleotides not matched to a gene: 16. The CDR3 is 17 residues long. In DNA, the CDR3 is TGTGCCAGCCCTGCGGGCTTTCCGGGACAGAAGAACACTGAAGCTTTCTTT. This translates into CASPAGFPGQKNTEAFF.

This clone occurred once. The chain links TRBV10-2 to TRBJ2-4; D unresolved. V was pared by 3 bases and J by 7 bases, with 4 bases between. The CDR3 consists of 11 residues. Germline CDR1 and CDR2: WSHSY and SAAADI. CDR3 region: CASSDLNIQYF. The DNA for the CDR3 is TGCGCCAGCAGTGACCTGAACATTCAGTACTTC.

The chain joins TRBV30 to TRBJ2-7; 9 bases are shared with TRBD2. The CDR3 spans 15 residues. Germline V gene lookup returns CDR1 GTSNPN and CDR2 SVGIG (reference sequence). The ends lost 0 bases at V and 3 bases at J; junction bases unmatched: 6. CDR3 coding DNA: TGTGCCTGGAGTGTAGTAGCGGGAGTTCGCTACGAGCAGTACTTC. Encoded protein: CAWSVVAGVRYEQYF.

The rearrangement joins TRBV10-3 to TRBJ2-7, with 7 bases aligning to TRBD2. Trimming took 5 bases from V and 3 from J; bases not matched to a gene: 13. Germline lookup yields CDR1 ENHRY and CDR2 SYGVKD. The CDR3 is 16 residues long. Written as DNA, the CDR3 is TGTGCCATCAGTCACCTCCCGGGGCGGGAGTACTACGAGCAGTACTTC. As protein: CAISHLPGREYYEQYF.

The chain combines TRBV19 with TRBJ1-1; D gene uncertain. This CDR3 has 15 residues. The V gene's germline CDR1 is LNHDA and CDR2 SQIVND (reference sequence). Between the trimmed V and J ends, which lost 3 bases and 1 base, there was a span of 12 bases. CDR3 residues: CASSIWEGGNTEAFF. The CDR3 DNA reads TGTGCCAGTAGTATCTGGGAGGGAGGGAACACTGAAGCTTTCTTT.

The chain employs TRBV11-1 and TRBJ2-1, with a tentative D call TRBD2 (6 bases). CDR3 length: 14 residues. Trimming removed 4 bases at V and 8 bases at J, with 15 bases between. The germline gives CDR1 SGHAT, CDR2 FQDESV (reference sequence). DNA of the CDR3: TGTGCCAGCAGCTGGGCGGGAATAGGCTATGAGCAGTTCTTC. It encodes CASSWAGIGYEQFF.

This rearrangement joins TRBV28 to TRBJ2-7, with a weak D call TRBD1 (6 bases). Between the trimmed V and J ends, which lost 7 bases and 4 bases, there was a span of 17 bases. The germline V gene encodes CDR1 MDHEN and CDR2 SYDVKM. This CDR3 has 14 residues. CDR3 DNA: TGTGCCAGCAATGACTACAGGGCCTGGTACGAGCAGTACTTC. It codes for CASNDYRAWYEQYF.

The V call is TRBV9, the J call TRBJ1-2, with TRBD1 identical over 8 bases. This CDR3 comprises 15 residues. CDR1 is SGDLS, CDR2 YYNGEE, per germline. V shed 9 bases and J 2 bases; nucleotides not matched to a gene: 12. The CDR3 nucleotides are TGTGCCACCCTGACCCGGACAGGGACAAACTATGGCTACACCTTC. This translates into CATLTRTGTNYGYTF.

This chain connects TRBV11-3 to TRBJ2-1; 7 bases agree with TRBD1. This CDR3 has 17 residues. Germline CDR1 reads SGHNT; CDR2 reads YENEEA. With V trimmed by 0 bases and J by 5 bases, 10 bases remained unmatched. The CDR3 loop is CASSLDSGRGIHNEQFF. The CDR3 coding sequence is TGTGCCAGCAGCTTAGATTCTGGCAGGGGGATCCACAATGAGCAGTTCTTC.

CDR3 residues: CASSLDRKGNEQYF. CDR3 in DNA: TGTGCCAGCAGCTTAGATCGGAAGGGGAACGAGCAGTACTTC. This chain links TRBV11-2 with TRBJ2-7; D is perhaps TRBD1 (5 bases). Germline V lookup: CDR1 SGHAT, CDR2 FQNNGV. V gave up 0 bases and J gave up 5 bases, with 11 bases separating them. The CDR3 runs to 14 residues.

This chain joins TRBV25-1 and TRBJ1-6; D is uncertain. V lost 1 base and J 10 bases, leaving 14 bases between the germline ends. Germline V gene data show CDR1 as MGHDK and CDR2 as SYGVNS. This CDR3 region has 15 residues. In DNA form, the CDR3 reads TGTGCCAGCAGTGAATGGGAGGGTCTGGGGTCACCCCTCCACTTT. Translated: CASSEWEGLGSPLHF.

This chain uses TRBV6-5 with TRBJ2-2, with a tentative D call TRBD2 (5 bases). This CDR3 is built from 14 residues. The V gene's germline CDR1 is MNHEY and CDR2 SVGAGI. V was cut by 4 bases and J by 6 bases, with 12 bases left in between. CDR3 region: CASSLGLGAGELFF. The CDR3 region has the DNA TGTGCCAGCAGTTTAGGACTGGGCGCCGGGGAGCTGTTTTTT.

This clone has just one count. The chain uses TRBV6-1 and TRBJ1-1; D call uncertain. The germline V gene encodes CDR1 MNHNS and CDR2 SASEGT. The CDR3 sequence is 13 residues long. V lost 4 bases and J lost 1, with 7 bases in between. The CDR3 DNA follows: TGTGCCAGCAGTGGGTGGCCGAACACTGAAGCTTTCTTT. Protein sequence: CASSGWPNTEAFF.